Shown below are 19 T cell receptor beta chains from a single sample sequenced in a study of T cell responses to AZD1222 COVID-19 vaccine (dated by TCRdb to 2020 to 2023). The time point label here, explained by the study, means: about 28 days (+/-7) after the second vaccine dose. Receptors were amplified or captured by the immunoSEQ multiplex PCR assay. Not all clones reach the TCRdb copy of this immuneACCESS table, which keeps in-frame sequences only. Checked studies attribute under half of the gap to unresolved V genes and leave the rest unexplained. This sample gives tens of thousands of clones in total; 90% of them show up just once. The ten biggest clones cover about 3.5% of the sample. The sample in question was peripheral blood, obtained 28 days after the second AZD1222 dose. Receptor source: an adult who received the AZD1222 COVID-19 vaccine.

The V gene is TRBV15, the J gene TRBJ1-5, with TRBD1 as a possible D gene (6 bases). V was pared by 1 base and J by 4 bases, with 14 bases between. Germline V gene sequence: CDR1 LNHNV, CDR2 YYDKDF (reference sequence). This CDR3 contains 16 residues. CDR3 amino acids: CATSRGGTLGNQPQHF. CDR3 nucleotides: TGTGCCACCAGCAGAGGTGGGACACTTGGGAATCAGCCCCAGCATTTT.

The chain uses TRBV2 and TRBJ2-3; 12 bases agree with TRBD2. V was clipped by 5 bases and J by 5 bases; unmatched bases: 2. The CDR3 has 14 amino acids. Germline CDR1 reads SNHLY; CDR2 reads FYNNEI. CDR3 sequence (DNA): TGTGCCAGCAGTAAGGGACTAGCGGGAGATACGCAGTATTTT. Residues: CASSKGLAGDTQYF.

This clone showed up just a few times. J is TRBJ2-7 and V is TRBV12-3 or TRBV12-4, with D unresolved. Trimming shortened V by 5 bases and J by 4 bases, and 6 bases separated the two germline ends. The CDR3 runs 11 residues. As DNA, the CDR3 is TGTGCCAGCAGTGTCAAATACGAGCAGTACTTC. It yields the protein CASSVKYEQYF.

The V call is TRBV18, the J call TRBJ1-2; 9 nucleotides line up with TRBD1. Germline CDR1 is KGHSH and CDR2 is LQKENI. After removal of 3 bases from V and 2 bases from J, the junction contained 4 bases not matched to a gene. This CDR3 has 15 amino acids. The CDR3 reads CASSPLGTGNYGYTF. The DNA of the CDR3 is TGTGCCAGCTCACCCTTGGGGACAGGGAACTATGGCTACACCTTC. The whole variable domain, filled in from reference TRBV18 and TRBJ1-2, reads NAGVMQNPRHLVRRRGQEARLRCSPMKGHSHVYWYRQLPEEGLKFMVYLQKENIIDESGMPKERFSAEFPKEGPSILRIQQVVRGDSAAYFCASSPLGTGNYGYTFGSGTRLTVV.

This chain links TRBV19 with TRBJ1-4; D gene uncertain. The CDR3 consists of 15 residues. V was cut by 5 bases and J by 5 bases, with 15 bases left in between. CDR1 and CDR2 from the germline V gene are LNHDA and SQIVND (reference sequence). Written as DNA, the CDR3 is TGTGCCAGTAGTCTGTACACCGGGCCAAATGAAAAACTGTTTTTT. As protein: CASSLYTGPNEKLFF.

The V call is TRBV4-1, the J call TRBJ1-5; 8 bases fit TRBD1. This CDR3 contains 14 residues. V was pared by 4 bases and J by 6 bases, with 5 bases of the junction left unmatched. The germline CDR1 and CDR2 sequences are MGHRA and YSYEKL. The CDR3 sequence is CASSPPGGFQPQHF. In DNA, the CDR3 is TGCGCCAGCAGCCCTCCAGGGGGCTTTCAGCCCCAGCATTTT.

V is TRBV6-5 and J is TRBJ1-1, with D perhaps TRBD1 (6 bases). This CDR3 spans 14 amino acids. Germline CDR1 is MNHEY and CDR2 is SVGAGI. Trimming took 2 bases from V and 6 from J, leaving 13 bases between them. The CDR3 reads CASSYAGAGAEAFF. CDR3 DNA: TGTGCCAGCAGTTACGCGGGGGCAGGGGCTGAAGCTTTCTTT.

This sequence joins TRBV3-1 (or the pseudogene TRBV3-2) and TRBJ2-3; 14 nucleotides line up with TRBD2. CDR3 size: 18 residues. Germline lookup yields CDR1 LGHDT and CDR2 YNNKEL (reference sequence). V shed 3 bases, J shed 3 bases, and the junction held 8 bases outside the gene matches. The CDR3 here is CASSHAGLAGVRTDTQYF. The DNA of the CDR3 is TGTGCCAGCAGCCACGCGGGACTAGCGGGAGTAAGGACAGATACGCAGTATTTT.

This clone showed up just once. The gene calls are TRBV11-2 and TRBJ1-5, with 7 bases that match TRBD1. The ends lost 6 bases at V and 4 bases at J; junction bases unmatched: 3. The germline V gene encodes CDR1 SGHAT and CDR2 FQNNGV. The CDR3 is 13 residues long. CDR3: CASRGTANQPQHF. The DNA of the CDR3 is TGTGCCAGCAGAGGGACAGCGAATCAGCCCCAGCATTTT.

The genes are TRBV3-1 (or the pseudogene TRBV3-2) and TRBJ1-2; TRBD1 might be the D (5 bases). The germline CDR1 and CDR2 sequences are LGHDT and YNNKEL (reference sequence). The CDR3 totals 15 residues. V was trimmed by 7 bases and J by 2 bases, leaving 17 bases between them. The CDR3 protein is CASTLASGANYGYTF. The CDR3 bases are TGTGCCAGCACCCTCGCCTCCGGGGCCAACTATGGCTACACCTTC.

This rearrangement joins TRBV12-5 to TRBJ2-3; TRBD2 matches at 9 bases. Germline V gene sequence: CDR1 LGHNT, CDR2 FRNRAP. With 6 bases clipped from V and 3 bases from J, the junction kept 4 bases outside the gene matches. The CDR3 has 14 residues. Here the CDR3 reads CASGLAGKTDTQYF. Here the CDR3 DNA reads TGTGCTAGTGGCCTAGCGGGGAAAACAGATACGCAGTATTTT.

The rearrangement joins TRBV4-3 to TRBJ2-3; D gene unclear. Trimming left V 0 bases short and J 3 bases short, with 10 bases between. The CDR3 is 15 residues long. CDR1 LGHNA and CDR2 YSLEER come from the germline V gene. DNA for the CDR3: TGCGCCAGCAGCCAAGACAGGTGGGGTACAGATACGCAGTATTTT. Translation gives CASSQDRWGTDTQYF.

The rearrangement links TRBV6-5 to TRBJ1-1, with a possible D match to TRBD1 (6 bases). There are 16 residues in the CDR3. Germline loops: CDR1 MNHEY, CDR2 SVGAGI. The V end lost 0 bases, the J end lost 3 bases, and 14 bases lay between the germline ends. This chain's CDR3 is CASSYSSFGGHTEAFF. CDR3 DNA: TGTGCCAGCAGTTACTCCTCTTTCGGGGGGCACACTGAAGCTTTCTTT.

This clone was observed a few times. The same CDR3 can be traced to other DNA sequences in this sample. V usage is TRBV7-2 and J usage is TRBJ1-5; no reliable D call. Per the germline V gene, CDR1 is SGHTA and CDR2 is FQGNSA. V lost 1 base, J lost 7 bases, and 5 bases lay in between. The CDR3 loop spans 12 amino acids. Here the CDR3 reads CASSLVGQPQHF. The CDR3 nucleotides read TGTGCCAGCAGCTTAGTAGGGCAGCCCCAGCATTTT.

The rearrangement links TRBV29-1 to TRBJ2-7; D might be TRBD2 (5 bases). CDR3 length: 13 amino acids. Looked up from germline, CDR1 is SQVTM and CDR2 is ANQGSEA. V lost 6 bases to trimming and J lost 5 bases, with 17 bases between them. In DNA form, the CDR3 reads TGCAGCGTAGCGGAGCGGTCCGGGAACGAGCAGTACTTC. Residues: CSVAERSGNEQYF.

This clone was observed a few times. This chain joins TRBV7-2 and TRBJ2-5, with a tentative D call TRBD1 (6 bases). The CDR3 length is 14 residues. Per the germline V gene, CDR1 is SGHTA and CDR2 is FQGNSA. Trimming left V 5 bases short and J 2 bases short, with 12 bases between. In DNA, the CDR3 is TGTGCCAGCAGCCCCGGACAGAGACAAGAGACCCAGTACTTC. Translation gives CASSPGQRQETQYF.

The chain is built from TRBV11-3 and TRBJ2-5; TRBD1 matches 7 bases. Germline-derived CDR1 and CDR2 are SGHNT and YENEEA. V lost 5 bases and J lost 2; bases outside the gene matches: 8. The CDR3 length is 15 residues. DNA for the CDR3: TGTGCCAGCAGCCTTGCGACAGGGCTACAAGAGACCCAGTACTTC. As protein: CASSLATGLQETQYF.

The rearrangement joins TRBV11-3 to TRBJ1-1; tentative D call: TRBD1 (5 bases). CDR1 SGHNT and CDR2 YENEEA come from the germline V gene. Trimming left V 5 bases short and J 7 bases short, with 14 bases between. This CDR3 region has 13 residues. CDR3 sequence: CASSPIPQGEAFF. The CDR3 DNA reads as TGTGCCAGCAGCCCAATACCCCAGGGTGAAGCTTTCTTT.

The chain joins TRBV7-8 to TRBJ2-5, with 9 bases identical to TRBD2. With V trimmed by 2 bases and J by 7 bases, 8 bases remained unmatched. This CDR3 has 15 amino acids. Germline V CDR1 and CDR2: SGHVS, FQNEAQ. The CDR3 region is CASSLRVAGAVTQYF. The CDR3 coding sequence is TGTGCCAGCAGCTTAAGGGTAGCGGGAGCGGTGACCCAGTACTTC.